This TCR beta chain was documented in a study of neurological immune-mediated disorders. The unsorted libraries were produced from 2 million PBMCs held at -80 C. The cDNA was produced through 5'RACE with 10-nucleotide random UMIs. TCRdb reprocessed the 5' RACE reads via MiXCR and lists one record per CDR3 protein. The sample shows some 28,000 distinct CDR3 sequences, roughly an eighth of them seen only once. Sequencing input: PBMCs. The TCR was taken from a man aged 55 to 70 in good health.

The CDR3 region has the DNA TGTGCCAGCAAGGAGGGCCCCATTTTGTACAATGAGCAGTTCTTC. Its protein is CASKEGPILYNEQFF. The chain joins TRBV7-2 to TRBJ2-1, with a tentative D call TRBD2 (6 bases). Between the trimmed V and J ends, which lost 7 bases and 4 bases, there was a span of 17 bases. Germline V gene lookup returns CDR1 SGHTA and CDR2 FQGNSA. The CDR3 loop spans 15 amino acids.